The sequence of this T cell receptor (beta chain) was determined in a study of beta chain features in type 1 diabetes. This clone was counted at least ten times. The antigen is unknown. Populations obtained by sorting all exceeded 95% purity. Expressed TCRB transcripts got sequenced, as all isolated RNA was reverse transcribed. Produced via immunoSEQ multiplex PCR; TCRdb's table is partial and in-frame only. The table has around 140,000 clones, about 10% seen once. Trimming removed 0 bases from V and 3 bases from J, with 6 bases in between. This CDR3 has 13 residues. CDR1 and CDR2 from the germline V gene are SGDLS and YYNGEE. Notes on the study in general: Type 1 diabetes patients had TCRB CDR3s that were shorter (moderately but significantly so) in all four CD4+ subsets. The similarity of naive, central memory and Treg TCRB repertoires appeared greater among patients than among healthy donors.

The chain employs TRBV9 and TRBJ1-1; D is unclear. The sequenced material came from naive CD4+ T cells from blood. The TCR originated in a man younger than 30 in good health. The CDR3 sequence: CASSVVADTEAFF. CDR3 DNA sequence: TGTGCCAGCAGCGTAGTAGCGGACACTGAAGCTTTCTTT. Full variable domain (rest looked up from reference TRBV9 and TRBJ1-1): DSGVTQTPKHLITATGQRVTLRCSPRSGDLSVYWYQQSLDQGLQFLIQYYNGEERAKGNILERFSAQQFPDLHSELNLSSLELGDSALYFCASSVVADTEAFFGQGTRLTVV.